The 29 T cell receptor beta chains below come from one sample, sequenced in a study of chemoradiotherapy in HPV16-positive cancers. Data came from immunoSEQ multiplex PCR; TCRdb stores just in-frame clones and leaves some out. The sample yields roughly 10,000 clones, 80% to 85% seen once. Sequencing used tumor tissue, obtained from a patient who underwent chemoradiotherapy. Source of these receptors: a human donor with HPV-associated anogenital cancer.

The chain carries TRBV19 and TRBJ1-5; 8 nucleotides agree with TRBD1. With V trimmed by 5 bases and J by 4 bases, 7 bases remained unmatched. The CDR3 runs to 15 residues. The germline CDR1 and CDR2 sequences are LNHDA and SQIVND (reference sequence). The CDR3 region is CASSAHWTGNQPQHF. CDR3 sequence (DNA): TGTGCCAGTAGTGCCCACTGGACAGGGAATCAGCCCCAGCATTTT.

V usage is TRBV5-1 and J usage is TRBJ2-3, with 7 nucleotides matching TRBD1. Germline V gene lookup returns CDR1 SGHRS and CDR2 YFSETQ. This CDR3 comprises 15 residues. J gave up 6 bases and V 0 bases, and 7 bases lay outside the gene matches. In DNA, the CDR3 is TGCGCCAGCAGCTTGGGACAGGGAGCCCCGGATACGCAGTATTTT. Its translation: CASSLGQGAPDTQYF.

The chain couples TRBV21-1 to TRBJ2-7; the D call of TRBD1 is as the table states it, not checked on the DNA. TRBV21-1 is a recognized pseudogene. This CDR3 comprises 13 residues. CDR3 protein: CASSRTGGHEQYF. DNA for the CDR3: TGTGCCAGCAGCAGGACAGGGGGGCACGAGCAGTACTTC.

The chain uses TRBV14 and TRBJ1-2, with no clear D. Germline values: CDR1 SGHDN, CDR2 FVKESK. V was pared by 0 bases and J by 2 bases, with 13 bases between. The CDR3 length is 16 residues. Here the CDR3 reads CASSQEPNGFNYGYTF. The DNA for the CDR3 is TGTGCCAGCAGCCAAGAACCGAACGGTTTCAACTATGGCTACACCTTC. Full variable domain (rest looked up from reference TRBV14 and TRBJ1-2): EAGVTQFPSHSVIEKGQTVTLRCDPISGHDNLYWYRRVMGKEIKFLLHFVKESKQDESGMPNNRFLAERTGGTYSTLKVQPAELEDSGVYFCASSQEPNGFNYGYTFGSGTRLTVV.

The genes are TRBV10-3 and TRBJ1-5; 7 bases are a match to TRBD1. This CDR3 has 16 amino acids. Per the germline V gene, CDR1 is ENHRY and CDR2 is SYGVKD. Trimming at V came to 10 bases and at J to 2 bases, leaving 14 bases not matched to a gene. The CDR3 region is CATGPGGGGGNQPQHF. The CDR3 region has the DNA TGTGCCACCGGCCCAGGGGGGGGAGGTGGCAATCAGCCCCAGCATTTT.

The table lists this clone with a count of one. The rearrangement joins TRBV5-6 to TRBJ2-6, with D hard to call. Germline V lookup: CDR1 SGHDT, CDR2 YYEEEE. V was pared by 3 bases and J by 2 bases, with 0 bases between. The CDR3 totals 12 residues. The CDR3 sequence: CASSSGANVLTF. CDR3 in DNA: TGTGCCAGCAGCTCTGGGGCCAACGTCCTGACTTTC. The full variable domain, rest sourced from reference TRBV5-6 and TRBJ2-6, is DAGVTQSPTHLIKTRGQQVTLRCSPKSGHDTVSWYQQALGQGPQFIFQYYEEEERQRGNFPDRFSGHQFPNYSSELNVNALLLGDSALYLCASSSGANVLTFGAGSRLTVL.

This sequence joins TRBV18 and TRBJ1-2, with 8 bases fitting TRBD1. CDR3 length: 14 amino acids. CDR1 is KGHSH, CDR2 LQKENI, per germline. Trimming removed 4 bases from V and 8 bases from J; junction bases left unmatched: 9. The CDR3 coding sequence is TGTGCCAGCTCACGGGTCCAGGGGGCTGAAGGCTACACCTTC. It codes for CASSRVQGAEGYTF.

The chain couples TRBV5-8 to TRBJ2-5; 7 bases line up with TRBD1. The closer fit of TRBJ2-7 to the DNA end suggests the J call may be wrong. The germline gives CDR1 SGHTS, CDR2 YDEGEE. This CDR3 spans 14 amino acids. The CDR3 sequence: CASSLPTGAYEQYF. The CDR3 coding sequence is TGTGCCAGCAGCTTACCCACAGGGGCCTACGAGCAGTACTTC.

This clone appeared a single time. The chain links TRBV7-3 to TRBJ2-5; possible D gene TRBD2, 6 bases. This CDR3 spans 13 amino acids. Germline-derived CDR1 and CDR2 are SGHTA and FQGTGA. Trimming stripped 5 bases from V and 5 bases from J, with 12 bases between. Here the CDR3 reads CASSLGSGETQYF. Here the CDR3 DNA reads TGTGCCAGCAGCCTCGGGAGTGGGGAGACCCAGTACTTC.

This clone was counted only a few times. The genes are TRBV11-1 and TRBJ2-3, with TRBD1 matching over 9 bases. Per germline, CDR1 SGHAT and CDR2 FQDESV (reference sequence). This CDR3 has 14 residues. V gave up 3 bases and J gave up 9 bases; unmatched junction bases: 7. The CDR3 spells CASSLGQGGVTQYF. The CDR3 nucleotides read TGTGCCAGCAGCTTGGGACAGGGAGGGGTAACGCAGTATTTT.

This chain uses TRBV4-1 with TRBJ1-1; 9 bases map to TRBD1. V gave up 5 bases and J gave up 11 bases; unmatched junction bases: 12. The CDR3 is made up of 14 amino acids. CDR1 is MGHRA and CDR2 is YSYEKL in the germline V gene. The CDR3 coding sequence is TGCGCCAGCAGCGGGGCCGGACAGGGGAGGGAGGCTTTCTTT. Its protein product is CASSGAGQGREAFF.

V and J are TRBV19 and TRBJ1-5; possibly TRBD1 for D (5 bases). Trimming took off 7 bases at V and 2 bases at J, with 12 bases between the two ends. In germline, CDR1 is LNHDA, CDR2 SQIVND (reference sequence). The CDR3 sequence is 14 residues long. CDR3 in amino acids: CASKEQGGNQPQHF. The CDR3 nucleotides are TGTGCCAGTAAGGAGCAGGGAGGCAATCAGCCCCAGCATTTT.

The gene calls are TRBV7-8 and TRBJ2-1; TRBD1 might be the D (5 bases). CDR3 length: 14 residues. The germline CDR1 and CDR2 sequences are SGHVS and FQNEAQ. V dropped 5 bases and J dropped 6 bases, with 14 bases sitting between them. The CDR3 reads CASSAETVRNEQFF. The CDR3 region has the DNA TGTGCCAGCAGCGCTGAGACAGTCCGCAATGAGCAGTTCTTC.

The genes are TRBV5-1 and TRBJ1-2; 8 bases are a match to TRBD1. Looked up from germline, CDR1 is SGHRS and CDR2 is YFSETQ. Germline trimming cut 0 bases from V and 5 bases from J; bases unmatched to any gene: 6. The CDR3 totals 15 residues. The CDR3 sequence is CASSLAGTGIYGYTF. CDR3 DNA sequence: TGCGCCAGCAGCTTGGCCGGGACAGGAATTTATGGCTACACCTTC. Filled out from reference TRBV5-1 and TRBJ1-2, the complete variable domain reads KAGVTQTPRYLIKTRGQQVTLSCSPISGHRSVSWYQQTPGQGLQFLFEYFSETQRNKGNFPGRFSGRQFSNSRSEMNVSTLELGDSALYLCASSLAGTGIYGYTFGSGTRLTVV.

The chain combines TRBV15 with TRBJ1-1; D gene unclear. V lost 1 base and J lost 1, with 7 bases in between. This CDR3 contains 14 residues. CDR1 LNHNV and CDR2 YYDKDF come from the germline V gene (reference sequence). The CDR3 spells CATSRGAQNTEAFF. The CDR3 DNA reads TGTGCCACCAGCAGAGGGGCCCAGAACACTGAAGCTTTCTTT.

Here the CDR3 DNA reads TGTGCCAGCAGCATTACAGGGGGCTCCTACAATGAGCAGTTCTTC. Amino acids: CASSITGGSYNEQFF. The rearrangement joins TRBV5-5 to TRBJ2-1; 8 bases agree with TRBD1. The J segment lost 0 bases and the V segment lost 4 bases, leaving 3 bases of the junction unmatched. CDR1 and CDR2 from the germline V gene are SGHKS and YYEKEE (reference sequence). CDR3 length: 15 residues.

In nucleotides, the CDR3 is TGTGCCAGTAGTATCCCCCCGGCAGGGATGCACACTGAAGCTTTCTTT. Amino acid sequence: CASSIPPAGMHTEAFF. V is TRBV19 and J is TRBJ1-1, with D possibly being TRBD1 (5 bases). Germline V CDR1 and CDR2: LNHDA, SQIVND (reference sequence). Trimming left V 3 bases short and J 3 bases short, with 17 bases between. This CDR3 region has 16 residues.

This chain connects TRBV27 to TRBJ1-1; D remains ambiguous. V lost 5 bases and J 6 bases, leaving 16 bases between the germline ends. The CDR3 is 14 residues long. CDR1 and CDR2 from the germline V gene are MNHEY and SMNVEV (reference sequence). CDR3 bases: TGTGCCAGCAGTATGGGCTATAGGATCGCTGAAGCTTTCTTT. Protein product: CASSMGYRIAEAFF.

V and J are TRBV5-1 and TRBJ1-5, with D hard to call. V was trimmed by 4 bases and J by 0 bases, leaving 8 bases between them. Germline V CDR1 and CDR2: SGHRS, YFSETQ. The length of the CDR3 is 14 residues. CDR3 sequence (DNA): TGCGCCAGCAGCGATCATTATAGCAATCAGCCCCAGCATTTT. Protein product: CASSDHYSNQPQHF.

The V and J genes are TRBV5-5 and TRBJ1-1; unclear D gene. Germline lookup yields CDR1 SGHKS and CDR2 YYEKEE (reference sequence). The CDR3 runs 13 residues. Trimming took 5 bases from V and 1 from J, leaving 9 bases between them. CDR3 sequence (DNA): TGTGCCAGCAGTTCGGCTCCGAACACTGAAGCTTTCTTT. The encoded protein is CASSSAPNTEAFF.

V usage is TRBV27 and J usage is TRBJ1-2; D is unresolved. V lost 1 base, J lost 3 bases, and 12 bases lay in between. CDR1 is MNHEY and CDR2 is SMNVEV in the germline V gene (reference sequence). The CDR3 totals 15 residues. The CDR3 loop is CASSLFGNPDYGYTF. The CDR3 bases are TGTGCCAGCAGTTTATTTGGGAATCCGGACTATGGCTACACCTTC.

The CDR3 sequence: CASSQSTETQYF. Here the CDR3 DNA reads TGTGCCAGCAGCCAATCCACAGAGACCCAGTACTTC. The chain is built from TRBV16 and TRBJ2-5; D not resolved. The CDR3 consists of 12 residues. Germline V gives CDR1 KGHSY, CDR2 FQNENV. V lost 0 bases, J lost 4 bases, and 3 bases lay in between.

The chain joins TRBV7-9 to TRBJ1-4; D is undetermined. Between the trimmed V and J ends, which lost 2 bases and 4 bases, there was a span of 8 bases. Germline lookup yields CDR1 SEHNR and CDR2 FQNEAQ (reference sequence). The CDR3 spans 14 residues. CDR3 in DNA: TGTGCCAGCAGCTTAATGGGGATTAATGAAAAACTGTTTTTT. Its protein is CASSLMGINEKLFF.

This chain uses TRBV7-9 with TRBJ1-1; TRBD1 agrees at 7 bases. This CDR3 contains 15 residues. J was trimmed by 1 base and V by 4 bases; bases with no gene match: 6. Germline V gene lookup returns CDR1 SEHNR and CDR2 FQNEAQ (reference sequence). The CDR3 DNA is TGTGCCAGCAGCTCCCCGACAGGGACGAACACTGAAGCTTTCTTT. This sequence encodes CASSSPTGTNTEAFF.

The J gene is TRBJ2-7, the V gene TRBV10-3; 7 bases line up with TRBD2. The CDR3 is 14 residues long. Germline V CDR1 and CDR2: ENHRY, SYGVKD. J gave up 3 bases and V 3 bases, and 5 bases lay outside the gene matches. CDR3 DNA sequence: TGTGCCATCAGTGATGGGACTACCAACTACGAGCAGTACTTC. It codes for CAISDGTTNYEQYF.

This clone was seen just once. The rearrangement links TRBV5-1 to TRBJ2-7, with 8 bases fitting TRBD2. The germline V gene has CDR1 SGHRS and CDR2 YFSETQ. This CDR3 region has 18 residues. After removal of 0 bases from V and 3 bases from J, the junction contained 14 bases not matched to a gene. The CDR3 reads CASSLATPGGIVVYEQYF. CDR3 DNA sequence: TGCGCCAGCAGCTTGGCAACTCCGGGGGGGATAGTAGTCTACGAGCAGTACTTC.

As DNA, the CDR3 is TGTGCCAGCAGTGCAAGGCCTAACACCGGGGAGCTGTTTTTT. The encoded protein is CASSARPNTGELFF. The chain has TRBV6-1 and TRBJ2-2, with D unclear. The CDR3 spans 14 residues. V was shortened by 4 bases and J by 2 bases, with 8 bases between the two germline ends. Germline V gives CDR1 MNHNS, CDR2 SASEGT.

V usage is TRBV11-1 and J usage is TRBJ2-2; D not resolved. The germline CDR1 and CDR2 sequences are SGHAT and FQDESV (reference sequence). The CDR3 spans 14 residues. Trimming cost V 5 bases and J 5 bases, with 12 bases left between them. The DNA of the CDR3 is TGTGCCAGCAGCGCTCTCAGGAAGACCGGGGAGCTGTTTTTT. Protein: CASSALRKTGELFF.

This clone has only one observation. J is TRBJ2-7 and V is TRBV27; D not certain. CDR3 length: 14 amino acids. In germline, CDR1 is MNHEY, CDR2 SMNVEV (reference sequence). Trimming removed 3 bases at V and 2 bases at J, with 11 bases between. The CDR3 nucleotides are TGTGCCAGCAGTTTGAACCTGGGCCCCTACGAGCAGTACTTC. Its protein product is CASSLNLGPYEQYF.